A single sample is the source of the 24 T cell receptor beta chains below, sequenced in a study of control samples from healthy donors and cancer patients. Clones were sequenced by immunoSEQ multiplex PCR, and TCRdb holds only the in-frame ones, with some missing. The table lists tens of thousands of clones, about 75% of them singletons. Source material: formalin-fixed, paraffin-embedded tissue. These receptors were collected from a male donor with melanoma.

This rearrangement joins TRBV10-3 to TRBJ2-5; tentatively, D is TRBD2 (6 bases). The germline CDR1 and CDR2 sequences are ENHRY and SYGVKD. The ends were cut back, 2 bases at V and 5 bases at J, with 36 bases in the middle. The CDR3 runs 22 residues. The CDR3 here is CAISEPGSLTASPLLARETQYF. CDR3 sequence (DNA): TGTGCCATCAGTGAGCCTGGCTCTCTTACCGCTTCGCCGTTACTAGCCCGTGAGACCCAGTACTTC.

The chain has TRBV15 and TRBJ1-5; D ambiguous. CDR1 LNHNV and CDR2 YYDKDF come from the germline V gene (reference sequence). The CDR3 runs 12 residues. The germline V and J ends were trimmed by 3 bases and 4 bases, with 4 bases remaining between them. CDR3 nucleotides: TGTGCCACCAGCAGCGAGAATCAGCCCCAGCATTTT. The encoded protein is CATSSENQPQHF.

The chain has TRBV28 and TRBJ1-5; no reliable D call. Looked up from germline, CDR1 is MDHEN and CDR2 is SYDVKM. V shed 2 bases and J shed 0 bases, with 11 bases lying between them. The CDR3 is 16 amino acids. The DNA for the CDR3 is TGTGCCAGCAGTTTACTTTCCGGGTTTAGCAATCAGCCCCAGCATTTT. Translated: CASSLLSGFSNQPQHF.

The chain joins TRBV6-5 to TRBJ1-6, with D unresolved. The CDR3 runs to 13 residues. The V and J ends lost 5 bases and 5 bases respectively, with 7 bases between them. Germline CDR1 MNHEY, CDR2 SVGAGI. In DNA form, the CDR3 reads TGTGCCAGCAGTCGGACTAATAATTCACCCCTCCACTTT. It codes for CASSRTNNSPLHF.

This sequence joins TRBV6-6 and TRBJ1-6; TRBD1 matches at 7 bases. The CDR3 is made up of 16 amino acids. V lost 5 bases, J lost 5 bases, and 9 bases stayed unmatched. Germline loops: CDR1 MNHNY, CDR2 SVGAGI (reference sequence). The CDR3 region has the DNA TGTGCCAGCAGTCGACAGGGACGGAGCGATAATTCACCCCTCCACTTT. Its translation: CASSRQGRSDNSPLHF.

This chain links TRBV27 with TRBJ2-3; 7 positions match TRBD1. From germline, CDR1 is MNHEY and CDR2 SMNVEV (reference sequence). There are 15 residues in the CDR3. After removal of 6 bases from V and 2 bases from J, the junction contained 8 bases not matched to a gene. DNA of the CDR3: TGTGCCAGCAGCCACGACAGGGATTCCACAGATACGCAGTATTTT. Translation: CASSHDRDSTDTQYF.

This chain uses TRBV15 with TRBJ1-4, with TRBD1 identical over 7 bases. Germline CDR1 reads LNHNV; CDR2 reads YYDKDF (reference sequence). V trimming: 8 bases; J trimming: 8 bases; junction bases outside the gene matches: 11. The CDR3 sequence is 14 residues long. The CDR3 coding sequence is TGTGCCACCCGCCCCGGGACAGCACGCGAAAAACTGTTTTTT. This translates into CATRPGTAREKLFF.

Notes on this clone: Other DNA sequences from this sample encode an identical CDR3 as well. The chain recombines TRBV2 with TRBJ2-6, with D tentatively TRBD2 (5 bases). Looked up from germline, CDR1 is SNHLY and CDR2 is FYNNEI. This CDR3 contains 14 residues. Deletions cut 4 bases from V and 1 base from J, with 5 bases between. CDR3 nucleotide sequence: TGTGCCAGCAGTGGAGGGTCTGGGGCCAACGTCCTGACTTTC. It codes for CASSGGSGANVLTF.

V and J are TRBV5-1 and TRBJ2-7; a weak D match, TRBD2 (5 bases). There are 13 residues in the CDR3. Trimming pared 1 base from V and 3 bases from J, leaving 8 bases between. The V gene's germline CDR1 is SGHRS and CDR2 YFSETQ. The DNA of the CDR3 is TGCGCCAGCAGCTTGCACACTAGCTACGAGCAGTACTTC. Amino acid sequence: CASSLHTSYEQYF.

The chain couples TRBV7-9 to TRBJ2-5; 13 bases fit TRBD2. The CDR3 spans 15 residues. The V segment lost 7 bases and the J segment 5 bases; nucleotides outside the gene matches: 7. Germline V lookup: CDR1 SEHNR, CDR2 FQNEAQ (reference sequence). The CDR3 DNA reads as TGTGCCAGCACCGGACTAGCGGGGGTAGTGGAGACCCAGTACTTC. It translates to CASTGLAGVVETQYF.

The gene calls are TRBV2 and TRBJ1-4; possible D gene TRBD1, 5 bases. The length of the CDR3 is 15 residues. In germline, CDR1 is SNHLY, CDR2 FYNNEI. The V gene lost 6 bases and the J gene lost 1 base, with 12 bases spanning the gap. This CDR3 reads CASSPGGVTNEKLFF. CDR3 DNA: TGTGCCAGCAGCCCCGGGGGGGTAACTAATGAAAAACTGTTTTTT.

In its sample, this clone was seen a few times. This CDR3 is CASSFMSVVNTGELFF. The CDR3 region has the DNA TGTGCCAGCAGTTTTATGTCCGTAGTTAACACCGGGGAGCTGTTTTTT. The chain combines TRBV27 with TRBJ2-2; D gene unclear. The CDR3 contains 16 residues. Germline V gene lookup returns CDR1 MNHEY and CDR2 SMNVEV (reference sequence). V lost 3 bases and J 2 bases, leaving 13 bases between the germline ends.

J is TRBJ2-1 and V is TRBV5-6, with TRBD2 matching over 8 bases. Germline assignment: CDR1 SGHDT and CDR2 YYEEEE. The V segment lost 2 bases and the J segment 6 bases; nucleotides outside the gene matches: 1. The CDR3 covers 13 residues. The CDR3 DNA follows: TGTGCCAGCAGCTTACTAGCGGTCAATGAGCAGTTCTTC. Translation gives CASSLLAVNEQFF.

The V call is TRBV14, the J call TRBJ1-5; D not resolved. Germline loops: CDR1 SGHDN, CDR2 FVKESK. The CDR3 loop spans 16 amino acids. V was cut by 2 bases and J by 6 bases, with 17 bases left in between. The CDR3 DNA reads as TGTGCCAGCAGCCAACAGCTAGGCCTGGGAGTTCAGCCCCAGCATTTT. It translates to CASSQQLGLGVQPQHF.

The table lists this clone with many counts. The rearrangement uses TRBV25-1 and TRBJ2-1, with D possibly TRBD1 on 5 matching bases. Germline loops: CDR1 MGHDK, CDR2 SYGVNS. Deletions cut 4 bases from V and 0 bases from J, with 7 bases between. This CDR3 is built from 14 residues. Here the CDR3 reads CASSGQNSYNEQFF. The CDR3 DNA sequence: TGTGCCAGCAGTGGACAGAACTCCTACAATGAGCAGTTCTTC. Supplemented by reference TRBV25-1 and TRBJ2-1, the full variable domain reads EADIYQTPRYLVIGTGKKITLECSQTMGHDKMYWYQQDPGMELHLIHYSYGVNSTEKGDLSSESTVSRIRTEHFPLTLESARPSHTSQYLCASSGQNSYNEQFFGPGTRLTVL.

This clone has more than one count but fewer than ten. The J gene is TRBJ2-5, the V gene TRBV7-9; the D gene is possibly TRBD1 (5 bases). Germline assignment: CDR1 SEHNR and CDR2 FQNEAQ (reference sequence). Trimming removed 1 base at V and 5 bases at J, with 14 bases between. The CDR3 totals 15 residues. CDR3 nucleotides: TGTGCCAGCAGCTTAGGGCTAGGGGTTGTGGAGACCCAGTACTTC. Protein product: CASSLGLGVVETQYF.

This clone was picked up many times. Different DNA sequences within this sample yield the same CDR3. The chain combines TRBV6-2 or TRBV6-3 with TRBJ2-7; 11 positions agree with TRBD1. CDR3 length: 15 residues. Germline-derived CDR1 and CDR2 are MNHEY and SVGEGT. V lost 2 bases and J lost 7; bases outside the gene matches: 7. CDR3 DNA sequence: TGTGCCAGCAGTTACCTCGGACAGGGGGCGGGGGAGCAGTACTTC. The encoded protein is CASSYLGQGAGEQYF.

V usage is TRBV7-7 and J usage is TRBJ2-3; TRBD2 aligns across 8 bases. This CDR3 has 16 residues. Germline-derived CDR1 and CDR2 are SSHAT and FNYEAQ (reference sequence). The V gene end was trimmed by 5 bases and the J gene end by 0 bases; junction bases not matched to a gene: 7. As DNA, the CDR3 is TGTGCCAGCAGCCTTAGCGGGGATACTAGCACAGATACGCAGTATTTT. This sequence encodes CASSLSGDTSTDTQYF.

This clone has more than one count but fewer than ten. The V gene is TRBV5-1, the J gene TRBJ2-3; D is unresolved. The CDR3 is 15 residues long. With 0 bases removed from V and 0 bases from J, the gap between germline ends came to 8 bases. Germline loops: CDR1 SGHRS, CDR2 YFSETQ. The CDR3 loop reads CASSLEAYSTDTQYF. CDR3 nucleotides: TGCGCCAGCAGCTTGGAGGCCTACAGCACAGATACGCAGTATTTT.

This chain links TRBV28 with TRBJ2-1; the match to TRBD1 covers 9 bases. CDR1 and CDR2 (germline): MDHEN, SYDVKM. The CDR3 contains 16 residues. With V trimmed by 6 bases and J by 8 bases, 14 bases remained unmatched. In nucleotides, the CDR3 is TGTGCCAGCAGCCCCTTACCCGGACAGGGGCACGATGAGCAGTTCTTC. Protein product: CASSPLPGQGHDEQFF.

The chain carries TRBV12-3 or TRBV12-4 and TRBJ1-1, with 10 bases identical to TRBD1. With V trimmed by 6 bases and J by 11 bases, 9 bases remained unmatched. There are 13 residues in the CDR3. The CDR3 coding sequence is TGTGCCAGCAGCCGGGGACAGGGGTTTTACGCTTTCTTT. It translates to CASSRGQGFYAFF.

The chain has TRBV11-2 and TRBJ1-4; no firm D call. In germline, CDR1 is SGHAT, CDR2 FQNNGV. This CDR3 has 13 residues. Trimming left V 3 bases short and J 8 bases short, with 10 bases between. The DNA of the CDR3 is TGTGCCAGCAGCTTTTCGGCTGAGGAAAAACTGTTTTTT. It yields the protein CASSFSAEEKLFF.

The genes are TRBV6-1 and TRBJ2-1; D is perhaps TRBD2 (6 bases). Germline V gene sequence: CDR1 MNHNS, CDR2 SASEGT. Trimming removed 1 base at V and 9 bases at J, with 16 bases between. This CDR3 contains 15 residues. The CDR3 nucleotides read TGTGCCAGCAGTGAAGGACGACTGGCGCGGGGTGAGCAGTTCTTC. Protein: CASSEGRLARGEQFF.

The chain is built from TRBV18 and TRBJ2-1, with 9 bases fitting TRBD2. This CDR3 contains 16 residues. The J segment lost 9 bases and the V segment lost 3 bases, leaving 12 bases of the junction unmatched. Germline lookup yields CDR1 KGHSH and CDR2 LQKENI. The CDR3: CASSPPLAGGPGEQFF. The CDR3 DNA reads as TGTGCCAGCTCACCCCCCTTGGCGGGAGGGCCCGGTGAGCAGTTCTTC.